A single sample gave rise to the 29 T cell receptor beta chains below, sequenced in a study of blood T cell repertoires in COVID-19. Here immunoSEQ multiplex PCR was the method, and the copy in TCRdb shows in-frame clones only, minus some. The sample has almost 250,000 clones, 80% to 90% seen once; the top ten hold roughly 3.7%. Specimen: PBMCs or T cells enriched from blood (not recorded which). The receptor source for this set is a woman aged 25 to 39 who had recovered from COVID-19.

Concerning this clone itself: Mismatch with germline at one junction end may stem from a read error. V is TRBV5-4 and J is TRBJ2-1; D might be TRBD2 (5 bases). The CDR3 extends over 15 amino acids. CDR1 is SGHNT and CDR2 is YYREEE in the germline V gene (reference sequence). The CDR3: CASSLTGSSYSEQFF. The CDR3 nucleotides read TGTGCCAGCAGCTTGACGGGAAGCTCCTACAGTGAGCAGTTCTTC.

The chain is built from TRBV19 and TRBJ1-4; 12 bases fit TRBD1. Unmatched junction bases numbered 6, after V lost 10 bases and J lost 6 bases. The length of the CDR3 is 14 residues. Germline V gene data show CDR1 as LNHDA and CDR2 as SQIVND (reference sequence). The CDR3 nucleotides are TGTGCCACCACCCGGGACAGGGGGCATGAAAAACTGTTTTTT. It codes for CATTRDRGHEKLFF.

The chain has TRBV24-1 and TRBJ2-7; 7 bases agree with TRBD1. V dropped 3 bases and J dropped 5; count of bases not matched to a gene: 9. The CDR3 spans 15 residues. Germline CDR1 KGHDR, CDR2 SFDVKD. The chain's CDR3 is CATSDRQGSLHEQYF. The DNA for the CDR3 is TGTGCCACCAGTGATAGACAGGGAAGTCTTCACGAGCAGTACTTC.

This clone appeared a few times. The rearrangement uses TRBV27 and TRBJ1-6; maybe TRBD1 (6 bases). The CDR3 contains 17 residues. Germline CDR1 reads MNHEY; CDR2 reads SMNVEV (reference sequence). Trimming took off 3 bases at V and 2 bases at J, with 14 bases between the two ends. The DNA for the CDR3 is TGTGCCAGCAGTTTCCGCACGAACAGGGCCTATAATTCACCCCTCCACTTT. This sequence encodes CASSFRTNRAYNSPLHF.

This clone was observed a handful of times. The sample has other DNA sequences that encode this CDR3 too. This chain connects TRBV4-3 to TRBJ1-3; D is ambiguous. This CDR3 is 15 amino acids long. V was shortened by 0 bases and J by 0 bases, with 6 bases between the two germline ends. Germline V gene sequence: CDR1 LGHNA, CDR2 YSLEER. DNA of the CDR3: TGCGCCAGCAGCCAAGATTTGAGCTCTGGAAACACCATATATTTT. Translating gives CASSQDLSSGNTIYF.

This CDR3 reads CASSYGQGVANTGELFF. In DNA form, the CDR3 reads TGTGCCAGCAGTTACGGTCAGGGGGTCGCGAACACCGGGGAGCTGTTTTTT. The chain is built from TRBV6-2 or TRBV6-3 and TRBJ2-2; TRBD1 agrees at 7 bases. V trimming: 2 bases; J trimming: 0 bases; junction bases outside the gene matches: 6. The CDR3 totals 17 residues. Looked up from germline, CDR1 is MNHEY and CDR2 is SVGEGT.

The chain is built from TRBV28 and TRBJ1-2, with unresolved D. V was clipped by 5 bases and J by 7 bases, with 14 bases between them. The germline gives CDR1 MDHEN, CDR2 SYDVKM. This CDR3 is built from 13 residues. CDR3 sequence reads: CASSPPRVFGYTF. The CDR3 DNA is TGTGCCAGCAGTCCCCCCCGGGTTTTTGGCTACACCTTC.

The chain links TRBV9 to TRBJ1-5, with a weak D call TRBD1 (5 bases). With 0 bases removed from V and 6 bases from J, the gap between germline ends came to 13 bases. Germline V gene data show CDR1 as SGDLS and CDR2 as YYNGEE. The CDR3 contains 15 residues. For the CDR3, the DNA is TGTGCCAGCAGCGTAGGGCAGGGTAGCGGTCAGCCCCAGCATTTT. Translated: CASSVGQGSGQPQHF.

This chain links TRBV6-2 or TRBV6-3 with TRBJ1-5, with 7 bases identical to TRBD1. The V and J ends lost 5 bases and 4 bases, in that order; junction bases with no gene match: 2. The CDR3 totals 13 residues. Germline V gene data show CDR1 as MNHEY and CDR2 as SVGEGT. The CDR3 protein is CASSQDRNQPQHF. The DNA for the CDR3 is TGTGCCAGCAGTCAGGACAGGAATCAGCCCCAGCATTTT.

V is TRBV6-5 and J is TRBJ1-3; 8 bases agree with TRBD1. CDR1 and CDR2 from the germline V gene are MNHEY and SVGAGI. The CDR3 is 15 amino acids. V was clipped by 6 bases and J by 0 bases; unmatched bases: 4. The CDR3 here is CASREDRDSGNTIYF. The CDR3 DNA follows: TGTGCCAGCAGAGAGGACAGGGACTCTGGAAACACCATATATTTT.

The table lists this clone with a few counts. V gene TRBV4-1 combines with J gene TRBJ2-7, with D tentatively TRBD1 (5 bases). Germline loops: CDR1 MGHRA, CDR2 YSYEKL. V was shortened by 3 bases and J by 3 bases, with 12 bases between the two germline ends. The CDR3 is 14 amino acids. CDR3 sequence: CASSQGPRVYEQYF. The CDR3 nucleotides read TGCGCCAGCAGCCAGGGGCCACGGGTCTACGAGCAGTACTTC.

The V call is TRBV29-1, the J call TRBJ1-2, with D possibly TRBD1 on 6 matching bases. Per germline, CDR1 SQVTM and CDR2 ANQGSEA. The CDR3 has 14 amino acids. The V end was cut by 6 bases, the J end by 6 bases, with 20 bases between. The CDR3 spells CSVFRDIGANGYTF. Here the CDR3 DNA reads TGCAGCGTATTCCGGGACATCGGGGCGAATGGCTACACCTTC.

V gene TRBV19 combines with J gene TRBJ1-4; the D is unclear. The CDR3 length is 15 residues. Germline loops: CDR1 LNHDA, CDR2 SQIVND (reference sequence). V was pared by 3 bases and J by 5 bases, with 13 bases between. The DNA for the CDR3 is TGTGCCAGTAGTATGGCGGCACGGAAGAATGAAAAACTGTTTTTT. This gives the protein CASSMAARKNEKLFF.

The chain recombines TRBV3-1 (or the pseudogene TRBV3-2) with TRBJ2-1, with a tentative D call TRBD2 (5 bases). The germline V gene encodes CDR1 LGHDT and CDR2 YNNKEL (reference sequence). This CDR3 is 13 amino acids long. V lost 4 bases and J lost 7, with 11 bases in between. For the CDR3, the DNA is TGTGCCAGCAGCCGGACTCCTTTTAATGAGCAGTTCTTC. Its protein is CASSRTPFNEQFF.

This clone was seen just once. V and J are TRBV4-1 and TRBJ1-1, with 9 bases matching TRBD1. The CDR3 covers 14 residues. Germline CDR1 MGHRA, CDR2 YSYEKL. After removal of 1 base from V and 7 bases from J, the junction contained 4 bases not matched to a gene. CDR3 DNA: TGCGCCAGCAGCCAAGGGTTGGGACAGGGTGAAGCTTTCTTT. It is translated as CASSQGLGQGEAFF.

This clone was recorded once. The chain couples TRBV25-1 to TRBJ1-1; D unresolved. V dropped 0 bases and J dropped 5 bases, with 16 bases sitting between them. Germline values: CDR1 MGHDK, CDR2 SYGVNS. The CDR3 totals 16 residues. CDR3 protein: CASSEYSGGRWTEAFF. The CDR3, as DNA: TGTGCCAGCAGTGAATATTCGGGCGGGAGGTGGACTGAAGCTTTCTTT.

V gene TRBV9 combines with J gene TRBJ1-1, with D maybe TRBD1 (6 bases). CDR1 and CDR2 (germline): SGDLS, YYNGEE. The CDR3 is 15 residues long. Trimming took off 3 bases at V and 2 bases at J, with 14 bases between the two ends. CDR3 amino acids: CASSARGAGNTEAFF. CDR3 coding DNA: TGTGCCAGCAGCGCCCGGGGGGCGGGTAACACTGAAGCTTTCTTT.

The CDR3 DNA reads as TGTGCCAGCAGCCAAGACCTGGAGGTTATATATGGCTACACCTTC. Amino acid sequence: CASSQDLEVIYGYTF. The J gene is TRBJ1-2, the V gene TRBV14; D gene ambiguous. The V gene lost 0 bases and the J gene lost 5 bases, with 13 bases spanning the gap. CDR1 and CDR2 (germline): SGHDN, FVKESK. The CDR3 covers 15 residues.

The J gene is TRBJ2-4, the V gene TRBV7-2; D is unresolved. Germline CDR1 reads SGHTA; CDR2 reads FQGNSA. The CDR3 is 17 residues long. V lost 6 bases and J lost 3, with 21 bases in between. The CDR3: CASSDLAFALGKNIQYF. The CDR3 bases are TGTGCCAGCAGTGACTTAGCTTTCGCCCTAGGCAAAAACATTCAGTACTTC.

The chain recombines TRBV7-9 with TRBJ2-1, with 9 bases that match TRBD2. The J segment lost 6 bases and the V segment lost 6 bases, leaving 6 bases of the junction unmatched. The CDR3 covers 14 residues. Germline CDR1 and CDR2: SEHNR and FQNEAQ (reference sequence). The CDR3 loop is CASRRSSGANEQFF. CDR3 nucleotides: TGTGCCAGCAGACGTTCTAGCGGGGCCAATGAGCAGTTCTTC.

The chain combines TRBV7-2 with TRBJ1-1, with 12 bases matching TRBD1. Germline V gene sequence: CDR1 SGHTA, CDR2 FQGNSA. Trimming removed 2 bases from V and 1 base from J; junction bases left unmatched: 8. The CDR3 has 18 residues. The chain's CDR3 is CASSLRRGTGGENTEAFF. CDR3 bases: TGTGCCAGCAGCTTAAGACGGGGGACAGGGGGCGAGAACACTGAAGCTTTCTTT.

The chain carries TRBV30 and TRBJ2-3; D is uncertain. The ends were cut back, 2 bases at V and 5 bases at J, with 14 bases in the middle. CDR1 and CDR2 (germline): GTSNPN, SVGIG (reference sequence). CDR3 length: 14 residues. CDR3 coding DNA: TGTGCCTGGAGTACTCCCGGAGCCCAAGATACGCAGTATTTT. Translated: CAWSTPGAQDTQYF.

This clone has just one count. The V gene is TRBV5-1, the J gene TRBJ2-3, with 11 bases identical to TRBD2. Per the germline V gene, CDR1 is SGHRS and CDR2 is YFSETQ. The CDR3 covers 16 residues. The J segment lost 2 bases and the V segment lost 4 bases, leaving 6 bases of the junction unmatched. The CDR3: CASSPSGLAATDTQYF. For the CDR3, the DNA is TGCGCCAGCAGCCCCTCGGGACTAGCGGCCACAGATACGCAGTATTTT.

A single count supports this clone. The chain carries TRBV29-1 and TRBJ2-7; D gene uncertain. The CDR3 runs to 13 residues. Germline V gene lookup returns CDR1 SQVTM and CDR2 ANQGSEA. V was pared by 0 bases and J by 11 bases, with 17 bases between. CDR3 in amino acids: CSVEDSTTRHEYF. In DNA, the CDR3 is TGCAGCGTTGAAGATTCTACAACCCGACACGAGTACTTC.

CDR3 coding DNA: TGTGCCATCTCTGAGCGGGAGACCCAGTACTTC. It yields the protein CAISERETQYF. The chain is built from TRBV10-3 and TRBJ2-5; tentative D call: TRBD2 (5 bases). Germline V CDR1 and CDR2: ENHRY, SYGVKD. The ends were cut back, 8 bases at V and 5 bases at J, with 9 bases in the middle. This CDR3 region has 11 residues.

The J gene is TRBJ2-1, the V gene TRBV10-3; D possibly corresponds to TRBD2 (6 bases). Looked up from germline, CDR1 is ENHRY and CDR2 is SYGVKD. The CDR3 consists of 15 residues. Trimming took off 0 bases at V and 2 bases at J, with 8 bases between the two ends. The CDR3 spells CAISESASAYNEQFF. The CDR3 nucleotides are TGTGCCATCAGTGAGTCGGCTAGCGCCTACAATGAGCAGTTCTTC.

The chain carries TRBV6-5 and TRBJ1-1; a weak D match, TRBD1 (6 bases). CDR1 is MNHEY and CDR2 is SVGAGI in the germline V gene. The ends were cut back, 6 bases at V and 7 bases at J, with 12 bases in the middle. This CDR3 is built from 12 residues. The CDR3 coding sequence is TGTGCCAGCAGCCAAGGGGGGGGTGAAGCTTTCTTT. Translated, it gives CASSQGGGEAFF.

The CDR3 is CASSTGSYQPQHF. The CDR3 region has the DNA TGTGCCAGCAGTACAGGGTCCTATCAGCCCCAGCATTTT. V gene TRBV27 combines with J gene TRBJ1-5, with D tentatively TRBD1 (6 bases). Germline loops: CDR1 MNHEY, CDR2 SMNVEV (reference sequence). The CDR3 extends over 13 amino acids. V lost 5 bases and J lost 5, with 10 bases in between.

V is TRBV7-3 and J is TRBJ2-1; D is perhaps TRBD2 (5 bases). The length of the CDR3 is 17 residues. Trimming took off 4 bases at V and 0 bases at J, with 16 bases between the two ends. Per the germline V gene, CDR1 is SGHTA and CDR2 is FQGTGA. The CDR3 reads CASSSRSGLSSYNEQFF. For the CDR3, the DNA is TGTGCCAGCAGCTCCCGATCTGGACTTAGCTCCTACAATGAGCAGTTCTTC.